This is a list of T cell receptor beta chains from one sample in a study of T cell responses to AZD1222 COVID-19 vaccine. Sequencing used immunoSEQ multiplex PCR; TCRdb keeps in-frame clones, though not all of them. The sample shows under 200,000 clones, roughly 92% of them seen only once. The specimen comprised peripheral blood, sampled on day 0 of AZD1222 vaccination. Source of these receptors: an adult in good health. The CDR3 runs from the conserved cysteine through the conserved F or W. The order of the fields is CDR3 DNA, CDR3 protein, J gene, clone size, D gene, V gene. The D gene is left open where the match is weak. Clone sizes are given selectively: once, few, many, or a class where the clone is expanded.

TGTGCCAGCAGAGGACAGGGGGTAGAGACCCAGTACTTC,CASRGQGVETQYF,TRBJ2-5,.,TRBD1,TRBV25-1
TGCGCCAGCAGCTTGGATCCAACGTCTAGCTCTGGAAACACCATATATTTT,CASSLDPTSSSGNTIYF,TRBJ1-3,.,.,TRBV5-1
TGTGCCAGCAGCATCAGGGCTAACACTGAAGCTTTCTTT,CASSIRANTEAFF,TRBJ1-1,.,.,TRBV9
TGTGCCAGCAGTTCCAGGGTAAACTCCTACGAGCAGTACTTC,CASSSRVNSYEQYF,TRBJ2-7,.,.,TRBV6-2/TRBV6-3
TGTGCCAGCAGGCGACAGAGGAATTCACCCCTCCACTTT,CASRRQRNSPLHF,TRBJ1-6,.,.,TRBV5-6
TGTGCCAGCAGCGTAGGGCTAGCGGGGGGTAGGGGCACAGATACGCAGTATTTT,CASSVGLAGGRGTDTQYF,TRBJ2-3,.,TRBD2,TRBV9
TGTGCCAGCACTCCCGGGGACAGCCTGAACACTGAAGCTTTCTTT,CASTPGDSLNTEAFF,TRBJ1-1,.,TRBD1,TRBV6-5
TGCAGCGTCCGGTCCGACAGGGAAGGTGAAGCTTTCTTT,CSVRSDREGEAFF,TRBJ1-1,.,TRBD1,TRBV29-1
TGTGCCAGCAGTCAAGACAGGGCCTACGAGCAGTACTTC,CASSQDRAYEQYF,TRBJ2-7,.,TRBD1,TRBV6-2/TRBV6-3
TGTGCCAGCGAGGGGTCCCCGCCAAACTATGGCTACACCTTC,CASEGSPPNYGYTF,TRBJ1-2,.,.,TRBV6-5
TGTGCCAGCAGTTTGGGGGGCAAAGGCTACACCTTC,CASSLGGKGYTF,TRBJ1-2,.,.,TRBV27
TGTGCCAGCAAGGGGAGATACTACGAGCAGTACTTC,CASKGRYYEQYF,TRBJ2-7,.,.,TRBV6-5
TGTGCCAGCAGTCCCGGGACAGGGATTCGGAACACCATATATTTT,CASSPGTGIRNTIYF,TRBJ1-3,.,TRBD1,TRBV7-6
TGCGCCAGCAGTGACCGAGACTATGGCTACACCTTC,CASSDRDYGYTF,TRBJ1-2,.,.,TRBV10-2
TGTGCCGGCAGCCGATCTGGGACATACTATGGCTACACCTTC,CAGSRSGTYYGYTF,TRBJ1-2,.,.,TRBV3-1/TRBV3-2
TGTGCCAGCAGCGTACAGACTAGCGGAATCCAAGATACGCAGTATTTT,CASSVQTSGIQDTQYF,TRBJ2-3,.,TRBD2,TRBV9
TGTGCCAGCATTAAGACTTTTGGGACAGGGGATCAGCCCCAGCATTTT,CASIKTFGTGDQPQHF,TRBJ1-5,once,TRBD1,TRBV28
TGCGCCAGCAGCCAAGGTGCAGGGAGCTACACCTTC,CASSQGAGSYTF,TRBJ1-2,.,.,TRBV4-1
TGCAGTGCCAGAATGGAGGGAAAACTGTTTTTT,CSARMEGKLFF,TRBJ1-4,.,.,TRBV20-1
TGTGCCAGCAGCTTGCAGGGGAGGGAGGAAGCTTTCTTT,CASSLQGREEAFF,TRBJ1-1,.,.,TRBV5-4
TGTGCCAGCAACGGACAGGGGTTGAACATTCAGTACTTC,CASNGQGLNIQYF,TRBJ2-4,.,TRBD1,TRBV2
TGCGCCACCTATTGCTGGTGGATCTATGGCTACACCTTC,CATYCWWIYGYTF,TRBJ1-2,.,.,TRBV10-1
TGTGCCACCAGTGAAATGGGGGGCGAAACCGAAAAACTGTTTTTT,CATSEMGGETEKLFF,TRBJ1-4,.,.,TRBV24-1
TGCGCCAGCAGCCAACAGGGACCGACCTATGGCTACACCTTC,CASSQQGPTYGYTF,TRBJ1-2,.,.,TRBV4-1